This T cell receptor (beta chain) was obtained from a study of shared clonotypes between healthy human individuals. Study-wide background: CD4 naive cells filled three plates per donor, CD4 memory three, CD8 naive two and CD8 memory one. General study findings and limits: Sharing across a handful of donors was seen in 4.5% to 5.5% of naive CD4 clonotypes.

The ends lost 4 bases at V and 4 bases at J; junction bases unmatched: 7. The length of the CDR3 is 15 residues. The germline V gene has CDR1 SEHNR and CDR2 FQNEAQ (reference sequence). Sequencing used immunoSEQ multiplex PCR; TCRdb keeps in-frame clones, though not all of them. The sample lists under 1,100,000 clones; around four fifths were seen once. Only a few counts were recorded for this clone. Its antigen is not identified. The material sequenced was memory CD4+ T cells sorted from blood. The sample's subset: CD45RA-negative fraction. The sequence derives from a man aged 18 to 30 in good health. The chain carries TRBV7-9 and TRBJ1-3, with 7 bases matching TRBD1. DNA of the CDR3: TGTGCCAGCAGCTACGGGGGGACAGAGGGAAACACCATATATTTT. Its translation is CASSYGGTEGNTIYF.